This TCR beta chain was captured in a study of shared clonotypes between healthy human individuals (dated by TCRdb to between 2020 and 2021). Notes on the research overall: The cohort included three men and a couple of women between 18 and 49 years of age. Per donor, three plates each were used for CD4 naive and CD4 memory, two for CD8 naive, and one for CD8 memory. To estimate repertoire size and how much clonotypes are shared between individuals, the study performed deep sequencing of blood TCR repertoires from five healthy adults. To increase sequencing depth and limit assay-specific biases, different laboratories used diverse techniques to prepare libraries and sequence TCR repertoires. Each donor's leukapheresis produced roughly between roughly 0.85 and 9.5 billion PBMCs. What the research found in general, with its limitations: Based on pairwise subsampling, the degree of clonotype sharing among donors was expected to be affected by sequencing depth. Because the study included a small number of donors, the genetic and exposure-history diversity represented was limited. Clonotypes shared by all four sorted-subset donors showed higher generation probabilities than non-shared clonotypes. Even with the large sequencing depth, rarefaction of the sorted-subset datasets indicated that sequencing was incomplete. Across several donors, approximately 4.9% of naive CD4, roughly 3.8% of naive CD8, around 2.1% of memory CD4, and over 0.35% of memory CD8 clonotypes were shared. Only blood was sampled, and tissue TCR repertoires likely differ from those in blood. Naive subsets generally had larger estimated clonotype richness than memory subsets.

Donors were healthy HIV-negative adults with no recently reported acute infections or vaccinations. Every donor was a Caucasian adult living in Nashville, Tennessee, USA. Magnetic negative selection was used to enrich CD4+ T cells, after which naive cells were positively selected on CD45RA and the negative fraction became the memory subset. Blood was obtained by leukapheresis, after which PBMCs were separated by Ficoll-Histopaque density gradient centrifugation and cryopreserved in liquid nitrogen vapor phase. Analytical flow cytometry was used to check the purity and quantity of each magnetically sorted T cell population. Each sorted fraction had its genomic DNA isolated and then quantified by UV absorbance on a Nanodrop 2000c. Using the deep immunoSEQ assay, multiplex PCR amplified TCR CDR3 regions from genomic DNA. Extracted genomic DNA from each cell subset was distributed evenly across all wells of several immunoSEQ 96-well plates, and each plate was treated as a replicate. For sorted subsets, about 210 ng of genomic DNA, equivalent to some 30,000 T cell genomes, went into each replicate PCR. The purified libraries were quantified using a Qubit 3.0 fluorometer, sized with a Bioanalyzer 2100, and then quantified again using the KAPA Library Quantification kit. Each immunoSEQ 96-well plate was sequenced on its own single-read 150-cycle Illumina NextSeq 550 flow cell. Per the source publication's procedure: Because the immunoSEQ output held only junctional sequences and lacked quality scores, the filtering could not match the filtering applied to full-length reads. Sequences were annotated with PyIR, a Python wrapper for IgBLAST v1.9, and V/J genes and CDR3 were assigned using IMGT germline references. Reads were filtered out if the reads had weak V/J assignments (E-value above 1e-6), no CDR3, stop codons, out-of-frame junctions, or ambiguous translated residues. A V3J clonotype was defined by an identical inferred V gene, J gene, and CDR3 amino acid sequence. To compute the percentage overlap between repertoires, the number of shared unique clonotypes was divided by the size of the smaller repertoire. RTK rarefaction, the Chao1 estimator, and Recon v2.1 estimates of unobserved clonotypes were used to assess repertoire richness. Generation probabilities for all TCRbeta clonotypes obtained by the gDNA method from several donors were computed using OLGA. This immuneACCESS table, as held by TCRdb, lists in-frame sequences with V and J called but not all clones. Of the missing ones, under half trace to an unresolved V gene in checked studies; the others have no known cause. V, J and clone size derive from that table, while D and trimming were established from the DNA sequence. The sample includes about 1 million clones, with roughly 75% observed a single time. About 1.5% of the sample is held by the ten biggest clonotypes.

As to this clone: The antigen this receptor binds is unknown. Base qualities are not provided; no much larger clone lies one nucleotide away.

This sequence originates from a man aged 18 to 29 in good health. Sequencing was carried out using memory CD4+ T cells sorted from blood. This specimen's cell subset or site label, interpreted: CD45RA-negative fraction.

The sequenced DNA is TGCGCCAGCAGCGAAGCTCCGGGACAGGGGTTACACGAGCAGTACTTC. Translated, this is CASSEAPGQGLHEQYF. This chain is built from TRBV5-1 and TRBJ2-7, with TRBD1 identical over 10 junction bases. Relative to germline, V is missing 4 bases and J is missing 5 bases, with 12 bases of the junction outside any gene match. The CDR3 holds 16 amino acids from the cysteine to the phenylalanine. Only CDR3 DNA remains: 48 bases, in frame from the first base. As encoded in the germline V gene, CDR1 is SGHRS while CDR2 is YFSETQ.